Presented here are 8 T cell receptor beta chains from one specimen sequenced in a study of response to subunit inactivated influenza vaccine. TCRdb fed the RT-PCR reads into MiXCR, producing one record per CDR3 protein. The table includes about 780,000 distinct CDR3 sequences, roughly 18% detected once. Sequences were derived from PBMCs from blood, sampled 5 days after vaccination. These receptors all come from a man aged 45 to 65 who received an inactivated influenza vaccine.

The chain joins TRBV4-3 to TRBJ1-2, with a tentative D call TRBD1 (6 bases). The CDR3 sequence is 15 residues long. The V end was cut by 0 bases, the J end by 6 bases, with 14 bases between. Germline CDR1 is LGHNA and CDR2 is YSLEER. CDR3 sequence (DNA): TGCGCCAGCAGCCAAGATACCGGGACAAGGAATGGCTACACCTTC. Its protein product is CASSQDTGTRNGYTF.

The V and J genes are TRBV21-1 and TRBJ2-7; the D call of TRBD2 is as the table states it, not checked on the DNA. TRBV21-1 corresponds to a pseudogene. CDR3 length: 16 residues. The CDR3 DNA sequence: TGTGCCAGCAGCCAACCGGGACTAGCGGGAGTCTACGAGCAGTACTTC. It yields the protein CASSQPGLAGVYEQYF.

The chain combines TRBV7-2 with TRBJ2-2, with 9 bases matching TRBD2. CDR1 SGHTA and CDR2 FQGNSA come from the germline V gene. Trimming removed 2 bases from V and 4 bases from J; junction bases left unmatched: 2. The CDR3 length is 15 residues. CDR3 sequence reads: CASSLRREGTGELFF. The CDR3 coding sequence is TGTGCCAGCAGCTTAAGGCGGGAGGGCACCGGGGAGCTGTTTTTT. The entire variable domain, with the rest obtained from reference TRBV7-2 and TRBJ2-2, is as follows: GAGVSQSPSNKVTEKGKDVELRCDPISGHTALYWYRQSLGQGLEFLIYFQGNSAPDKSGLPSDRFSAERTGGSVSTLTIQRTQQEDSAVYLCASSLRREGTGELFFGEGSRLTVL.

Many counts were recorded for this clonotype. The V call is TRBV4-3, the J call TRBJ2-1, with TRBD2 matching 14 bases. The germline V gene has CDR1 LGHNA and CDR2 YSLEER. The V gene end was trimmed by 4 bases and the J gene end by 6 bases; junction bases not matched to a gene: 8. The CDR3 contains 17 residues. CDR3 sequence: CASSPTSGRVSVNEQFF. The CDR3 DNA sequence: TGCGCCAGCAGCCCGACTAGCGGGAGGGTATCGGTCAATGAGCAGTTCTTC.

This chain uses TRBV5-1 with TRBJ2-2, with a possible D match to TRBD2 (6 bases). V was cut by 4 bases and J by 0 bases, with 13 bases left in between. Germline V CDR1 and CDR2: SGHRS, YFSETQ. This CDR3 spans 16 amino acids. This CDR3 is CASSPAGRANTGELFF. DNA of the CDR3: TGCGCCAGCAGCCCCGCGGGAAGGGCGAACACCGGGGAGCTGTTTTTT.

The gene calls are TRBV12-3 or TRBV12-4 and TRBJ2-3, with D unclear. CDR3 length equals 14 residues. Trimming stripped 6 bases from V and 6 bases from J, with 16 bases between. The CDR3 reads CASSEKVPWDTQYF. CDR3 DNA sequence: TGTGCCAGCAGCGAAAAGGTCCCCTGGGATACGCAGTATTTT.

The chain recombines TRBV7-9 with TRBJ1-1, with D possibly being TRBD1 (5 bases). This CDR3 comprises 12 residues. The germline CDR1 and CDR2 sequences are SEHNR and FQNEAQ (reference sequence). The germline V and J ends were trimmed by 4 bases and 6 bases, with 9 bases remaining between them. CDR3 region: CASSWGRPEAFF. The CDR3 coding sequence is TGTGCCAGCAGCTGGGGCAGACCTGAAGCTTTCTTT.

The table lists this clonotype with a few counts. The chain joins TRBV20-1 to TRBJ2-1, with D perhaps matching TRBD1 (5 bases). The CDR3 extends over 15 amino acids. Trimming cost V 6 bases and J 5 bases, with 20 bases left between them. Germline CDR1 reads DFQATT; CDR2 reads SNEGSKA (reference sequence). In DNA form, the CDR3 reads TGCAGTGCCAATCCGACAGCCCACGAAAACAATGAGCAGTTCTTC. Translation: CSANPTAHENNEQFF.